These 12 T cell receptor beta chains were all obtained from the same sample, sequenced in a study of identical twins. MiXCR was run by TCRdb on the 5' RACE reads, yielding one entry per CDR3 protein. This table has about 1.7 million distinct CDR3 sequences, under 35% appearing once. The sequencing sample was made of cord blood. These receptors all come from a newborn girl in good health.

This clonotype appeared a few times. The CDR3 sequence: CASSQDPVGTSGLRGTDTQYF. Written as DNA, the CDR3 is TGTGCCAGCAGCCAAGATCCGGTAGGGACTAGCGGGCTGCGGGGGACAGATACGCAGTATTTT. The rearrangement joins TRBV4-2 to TRBJ2-3; TRBD2 matches 12 bases. This CDR3 has 21 residues. The J segment lost 3 bases and the V segment lost 0 bases, leaving 16 bases of the junction unmatched. CDR1 and CDR2 from the germline V gene are LGHNA and YNFKEQ.

This clonotype was seen only a few times. The genes are TRBV29-1 and TRBJ1-5; perhaps TRBD1 as D (5 bases). This CDR3 region has 18 residues. Trimming left V 4 bases short and J 1 base short, with 23 bases between. The germline V gene has CDR1 SQVTM and CDR2 ANQGSEA. CDR3 coding DNA: TGCAGCGTTGGTTTGCCCCTCCCCCCGGGACGGAGCAATCAGCCCCAGCATTTT. It codes for CSVGLPLPPGRSNQPQHF.

J is TRBJ1-1 and V is TRBV5-6; D is unclear. V lost 7 bases and J lost 1, with 8 bases in between. Germline V gives CDR1 SGHDT, CDR2 YYEEEE. This CDR3 contains 12 residues. CDR3 DNA sequence: TGTGCCAGCGATAAGTGGAACACTGAAGCTTTCTTT. Its translation is CASDKWNTEAFF.

The chain joins TRBV20-1 to TRBJ2-7, with D uncertain. The length of the CDR3 is 14 residues. The germline V gene has CDR1 DFQATT and CDR2 SNEGSKA (reference sequence). The V end was cut by 1 base, the J end by 1 base, with 11 bases between. This CDR3 reads CSARGVRPSYEQYF. The CDR3 DNA is TGCAGTGCTAGAGGGGTACGTCCGTCCTACGAGCAGTACTTC.

The rearrangement links TRBV28 to TRBJ2-1, with 7 bases aligning to TRBD1. Germline loops: CDR1 MDHEN, CDR2 SYDVKM. V shed 2 bases, J shed 4 bases, and the junction held 8 bases outside the gene matches. The CDR3 covers 16 residues. CDR3 sequence (DNA): TGTGCCAGCAGTTTACTCTCCGGGACAGCTTACAATGAGCAGTTCTTC. It codes for CASSLLSGTAYNEQFF.

A few counts support this clonotype. The chain uses TRBV28 and TRBJ2-1; 9 nucleotides align to TRBD2. The CDR3 contains 16 residues. The V and J ends lost 5 bases and 8 bases, in that order; junction bases with no gene match: 13. CDR1 is MDHEN and CDR2 is SYDVKM in the germline V gene. The CDR3 DNA follows: TGTGCCAGCAGTACCCCCGGGACTAGCATGAGGCATGAGCAGTTCTTC. This codes for CASSTPGTSMRHEQFF.

The chain has TRBV11-2 and TRBJ1-2; unclear D gene. The germline V and J ends were trimmed by 1 base and 8 bases, with 20 bases remaining between them. Germline CDR1 reads SGHAT; CDR2 reads FQNNGV. CDR3 length equals 16 residues. The CDR3 spells CASSLGPADKPDGYTF. CDR3 in DNA: TGTGCCAGCAGCTTAGGCCCCGCTGACAAACCAGACGGCTACACCTTC.

A few counts support this clonotype. The chain joins TRBV14 to TRBJ2-7; 10 bases map to TRBD2. Germline V gene lookup returns CDR1 SGHDN and CDR2 FVKESK. The CDR3 is 15 amino acids. The V and J ends lost 4 bases and 7 bases, in that order; junction bases with no gene match: 10. CDR3 sequence reads: CASSPSSGSYNEQYF. In DNA, the CDR3 is TGTGCCAGCAGCCCCTCTAGCGGGAGCTACAATGAGCAGTACTTC.

The gene calls are TRBV5-1 and TRBJ1-4; D is unresolved. CDR1 is SGHRS and CDR2 is YFSETQ in the germline V gene. The CDR3 runs to 15 residues. V was pared by 4 bases and J by 8 bases, with 18 bases between. The CDR3 here is CASSPRGWGDEKLFF. In nucleotides, the CDR3 is TGCGCCAGCAGCCCGAGAGGGTGGGGAGACGAAAAACTGTTTTTT. The full variable domain, its missing parts supplied by reference TRBV5-1 and TRBJ1-4, is KAGVTQTPRYLIKTRGQQVTLSCSPISGHRSVSWYQQTPGQGLQFLFEYFSETQRNKGNFPGRFSGRQFSNSRSEMNVSTLELGDSALYLCASSPRGWGDEKLFFGSGTQLSVL.

This clonotype occurred a few times. This chain joins TRBV20-1 and TRBJ1-3; TRBD1 aligns across 7 bases. With V trimmed by 6 bases and J by 0 bases, 5 bases remained unmatched. Per germline, CDR1 DFQATT and CDR2 SNEGSKA (reference sequence). This CDR3 has 14 residues. The CDR3 here is CSAPDRVSGNTIYF. The DNA of the CDR3 is TGCAGTGCCCCCGACAGGGTCTCTGGAAACACCATATATTTT.

V usage is TRBV7-2 and J usage is TRBJ1-6; possibly TRBD1 for D (5 bases). CDR3 size: 16 residues. Germline loops: CDR1 SGHTA, CDR2 FQGNSA. The V end lost 7 bases, the J end lost 3 bases, and 16 bases lay between the germline ends. The CDR3 DNA follows: TGTGCCAGCACTTGGGGGAGGACTATCTATAATTCACCCCTCCACTTT. Translating it yields CASTWGRTIYNSPLHF. Complete variable domain (other parts from reference TRBV7-2 and TRBJ1-6): GAGVSQSPSNKVTEKGKDVELRCDPISGHTALYWYRQSLGQGLEFLIYFQGNSAPDKSGLPSDRFSAERTGGSVSTLTIQRTQQEDSAVYLCASTWGRTIYNSPLHFGNGTRLTVT.

The gene calls are TRBV20-1 and TRBJ2-5; D is perhaps TRBD2 (5 bases). Trimming cost V 6 bases and J 1 base, with 12 bases left between them. This CDR3 spans 13 amino acids. Germline-derived CDR1 and CDR2 are DFQATT and SNEGSKA (reference sequence). DNA for the CDR3: TGCAGTGCACTCCGGAGGCCCCAAGAGACCCAGTACTTC. Encoded protein: CSALRRPQETQYF.